A single sample is the source of the 5 T cell receptor beta chains below, sequenced in a study of glioma-infiltrating T cells. Amplification of TCR alpha and beta CDR3 regions from RNA used iRepertoire nested multiplex PCR. TCRdb re-derived calls from the multiplex PCR reads in MiXCR, one entry per CDR3 protein. The sample records 150,000 to 200,000 distinct CDR3 sequences, around 40% being singletons. Specimen: glioma tissue, nonneoplastic brain tissue, or PBMCs (not recorded which). The receptor source for this set is a human donor with low-grade glioma or glioblastoma, undergoing nonglioma brain surgery, or in good health (not recorded which).

As regards this clonotype: At one boundary the junction diverges from the germline segment, which might be a read error. The CDR3 region has the DNA TGCGCCAGCAGCCCTGGACATATGAACACTGAAGCTTTCTTT. This codes for CASSPGHMNTEAFF. The chain is built from TRBV13 and TRBJ1-1, with D maybe TRBD1 (5 bases). CDR1 and CDR2 (germline): PRHDT, FYEKMQ (reference sequence). The CDR3 covers 14 residues.

With respect to this clonotype: A much larger clonotype is one base distant, so this may be a read error. V and J are TRBV4-1 and TRBJ2-7; D perhaps matches TRBD1 (6 bases). The CDR3 covers 13 residues. Germline CDR1 is MGHRA and CDR2 is YSYEKL. CDR3 protein: CSSSGTRPHEQYF. CDR3 in DNA: TGCTCCAGCAGTGGGACAAGGCCCCACGAGCAGTACTTC.

The genes are TRBV20-1 and TRBJ2-7; 7 bases align to TRBD2. This CDR3 is 12 amino acids long. The germline V gene encodes CDR1 DFQATT and CDR2 SNEGSKA (reference sequence). Trimming removed 3 bases from V and 1 base from J; junction bases left unmatched: 0. The chain's CDR3 is CSASGRSYEQYF. The CDR3 DNA reads TGCAGTGCTAGCGGGAGGTCCTACGAGCAGTACTTC.

The table lists this clonotype with many counts. The genes are TRBV20-1 and TRBJ2-1; 8 bases are shared with TRBD2. Germline-derived CDR1 and CDR2 are DFQATT and SNEGSKA (reference sequence). This CDR3 region has 11 residues. V dropped 6 bases and J dropped 8; count of bases not matched to a gene: 3. This CDR3 reads CSATAGDEQFF. CDR3 nucleotide sequence: TGCAGTGCAACAGCGGGAGATGAGCAGTTCTTC.

In its sample, this clonotype was seen a few times. The rearrangement links TRBV5-5 to TRBJ2-5; no definite D call. Trimming took 2 bases from V and 0 from J, leaving 5 bases between them. The CDR3 has 13 residues. Germline loops: CDR1 SGHKS, CDR2 YYEKEE (reference sequence). CDR3 region: CASSFRYQETQYF. CDR3 DNA: TGTGCCAGCAGCTTCCGGTACCAAGAGACCCAGTACTTC.